This T cell receptor beta chain was identified in a study of blood T cell repertoires in COVID-19. Germline assignment: CDR1 MNHNS and CDR2 SASEGT. V was clipped by 1 base and J by 1 base, with 10 bases between them. CDR3 length: 15 residues. Measured with immunoSEQ multiplex PCR; TCRdb has only the in-frame clones, and not every one. The sample consists of some 75,000 clones, about 88% of them appearing once. This TCR was sampled from a man between 65 and 79 years old with active or convalescent COVID-19. Source material: peripheral blood. The gene calls are TRBV6-1 and TRBJ2-5; tentative D call: TRBD2 (5 bases). CDR3 nucleotides: TGTGCCAGCAGTGAAGTTAGAGGGTTCCAAGAGACCCAGTACTTC. Translating it yields CASSEVRGFQETQYF.